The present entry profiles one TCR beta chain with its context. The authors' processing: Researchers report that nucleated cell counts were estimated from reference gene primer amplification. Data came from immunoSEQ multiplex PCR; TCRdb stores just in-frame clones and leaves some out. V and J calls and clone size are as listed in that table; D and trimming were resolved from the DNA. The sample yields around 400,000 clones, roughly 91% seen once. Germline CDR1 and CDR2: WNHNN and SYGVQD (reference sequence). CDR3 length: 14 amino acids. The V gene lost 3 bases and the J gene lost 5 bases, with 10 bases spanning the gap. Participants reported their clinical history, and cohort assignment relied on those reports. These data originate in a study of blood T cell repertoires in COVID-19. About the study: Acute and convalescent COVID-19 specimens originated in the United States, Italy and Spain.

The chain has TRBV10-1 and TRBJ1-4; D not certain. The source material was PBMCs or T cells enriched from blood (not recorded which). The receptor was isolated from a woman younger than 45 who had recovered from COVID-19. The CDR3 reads CASSDSRVNEKLFF. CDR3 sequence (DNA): TGCGCCAGCAGTGACAGCCGGGTCAATGAAAAACTGTTTTTT.